Listed below are T cell receptor beta chains from one sample, sequenced in a study of control samples from healthy donors and cancer patients. Here immunoSEQ multiplex PCR was the method, and the copy in TCRdb shows in-frame clones only, minus some. The top ten hold 2.3% of the sample, which has around 110,000 clones, 85% to 90% seen once. Sequenced: blood. The receptors stem from a woman in her seventies in good health. Both conserved end residues are part of each CDR3. A D gene is named only where the DNA matches it firmly. Not every row has a clone size; where given, it reads once, few, many or a size class.

>TRBJ1-1|TRBV5-8|.|.
TGTGCCAGCAGCTCCGGGACAAGAGGCGCTGAAGCTTTCTTT
CASSSGTRGAEAFF
>TRBJ2-3|TRBV4-2|.|.
TGTGCCAGCAGCCAAGATACTAGCCCCCCGGATGGTACGCAGTATTTT
CASSQDTSPPDGTQYF
>TRBJ1-4|TRBV7-9|few|.
TGTGCCAGCAGCTTAGGGCAGATTAATGAAAAACTGTTTTTT
CASSLGQINEKLFF
>TRBJ1-4|TRBV2|few|.
TGTGCCAGCAGTGAACCCGGACAGAGAAATGAAAAACTGTTTTTT
CASSEPGQRNEKLFF
>TRBJ1-1|TRBV7-2|.|.
TGTGCCAGCAGCGTAAGAGAGACTGAAGCTTTCTTT
CASSVRETEAFF
>TRBJ1-2|TRBV5-4|once|.
TGTGCCAGCACCCTTATGGGGGCTAACTATGGCTACACCTTC
CASTLMGANYGYTF
>TRBJ1-4|TRBV5-1|.|.
TGCGCCAGCAGCTCCGGGGTAGTTAGTGAAAAACTGTTTTTT
CASSSGVVSEKLFF
>TRBJ1-1|TRBV3-1/TRBV3-2|.|TRBD1
TGTGCCAGCAGCCAAACAGGGGTTGCTGAAGCTTTCTTT
CASSQTGVAEAFF
>TRBJ1-2|TRBV7-9|.|.
TGTGCCAGCAGCTTAGCTCCACCGGTCTATGGCTACACCTTC
CASSLAPPVYGYTF
>TRBJ1-2|TRBV3-1/TRBV3-2|.|.
TGTGCCAGCAGCCAAGATTGGGGGGGCGGCTACACCTTC
CASSQDWGGGYTF
>TRBJ2-7|TRBV29-1|.|.
TGCAGCGTTGGTCAACAGTCCTACGAGCAGTACTTC
CSVGQQSYEQYF
>TRBJ1-1|TRBV7-9|few|.
TGTGCCAGCAGCTTAATGGGGGATACCACTGAAGCTTTCTTT
CASSLMGDTTEAFF
>TRBJ2-5|TRBV7-2|.|.
TGTGCCAGCAGCTTAGCTGCCCAAGAGACCCAGTACTTC
CASSLAAQETQYF
>TRBJ2-7|TRBV25-1|.|.
TGTGCCAGCAGAGCACAGGGAACGGGCGCCTACGAGCAGTACTTC
CASRAQGTGAYEQYF
>TRBJ1-2|TRBV2|.|TRBD1
TGTGCCAGCACCCGGACAGGGGGAAACTATGGCTACACCTTC
CASTRTGGNYGYTF
>TRBJ1-2|TRBV4-1|few|.
TGCGCCAGCAGCCAAGATTTCACACCTCGCGGCTACACCTTC
CASSQDFTPRGYTF
>TRBJ1-1|TRBV21-1|.|.
TGTGCCAGCAGCAAAGGGACAGGGGGCACTGAAGCTTTCTTT
CASSKGTGGTEAFF
>TRBJ1-1|TRBV14|.|.
TGTGCCAGCAGCCAAAATACTGTCGGCGTGGCTTTCTTT
CASSQNTVGVAFF
>TRBJ1-1|TRBV6-2/TRBV6-3|.|.
TGTGCCAGCAGTCGACAGGAGAACACTGAAGCTTTCTTT
CASSRQENTEAFF
>TRBJ1-3|TRBV7-6|.|.
TGTGCCAGCAGTTTACAGGGCTCTGGAAACACCATATATTTT
CASSLQGSGNTIYF
>TRBJ1-4|TRBV5-1|.|TRBD1
TGCGCCAGCAGCTTCGGACAGGGTAATGAAAAACTGTTTTTT
CASSFGQGNEKLFF
>TRBJ2-7|TRBV19|.|TRBD1
TGTGCCAGTAGTATTGGGGAGACAGGGAAGGCCTACGAGCAGTACTTC
CASSIGETGKAYEQYF
>TRBJ1-2|TRBV5-6|.|.
TGTGCCAGCAGCTTGGGGACAGTTACCTATGGCTACACCTTC
CASSLGTVTYGYTF
>TRBJ2-3|TRBV20-1|.|.
TGCAGTGCCATTGTGGTAGATACGCAGTATTTT
CSAIVVDTQYF
>TRBJ2-6|TRBV5-8|.|TRBD1
TGTGCCAGCAGCGTCGGTCTAGGACAGGGAATGTTGGGGGCCAACGTCCTGACTTTC
CASSVGLGQGMLGANVLTF
>TRBJ2-3|TRBV7-3|.|TRBD2
TGTGCCAGCAGCTCACGGACTAGAACAGATACGCAGTATTTT
CASSSRTRTDTQYF
>TRBJ2-1|TRBV3-1/TRBV3-2|.|.
TGTGCCAGCAGCCAAGATGAGCGAGGGCAGTTCTTC
CASSQDERGQFF
>TRBJ1-1|TRBV5-1|.|.
TGCGCCAGCAGCTTGCAACCACCGAACACTGAAGCTTTCTTT
CASSLQPPNTEAFF
>TRBJ1-1|TRBV6-6|.|.
TGTGCCAGCAGTTACGCAAGGGAGGCTTTCTTT
CASSYAREAFF
>TRBJ1-5|TRBV24-1|.|.
TGTGCCACCAGTGAGAGGCCCCAGCATTTT
CATSERPQHF
>TRBJ2-7|TRBV4-1|.|TRBD1
TGCGCCAGCAGCCTCCAGACAGGGGGCTTTTCCTACGAGCAGTACTTC
CASSLQTGGFSYEQYF
>TRBJ2-1|TRBV3-1/TRBV3-2|once|TRBD1
TGTGCCAGCAGCCATTCCGGGACAGGGGGCGCGAATGAGCAGTTCTTC
CASSHSGTGGANEQFF
>TRBJ2-7|TRBV3-1/TRBV3-2|.|.
TGTGCCAGCAGCCAAGAATGGGCCCACGAGCAGTACTTC
CASSQEWAHEQYF
>TRBJ2-6|TRBV25-1|.|.
TGTGCCAGCAGTGAAACCAAAGGACCGGGGGTCGGGGCCAACGTCCTGACTTTC
CASSETKGPGVGANVLTF
>TRBJ2-4|TRBV7-2|.|.
TGTGCCAGCAGCTTAGTCGGCCCAGCCAAAAACATTCAGTACTTC
CASSLVGPAKNIQYF
>TRBJ2-7|TRBV7-8|.|.
TGTGCCAGCAGCTTAGTGCCTAGAGCCTACGAGCAGTACTTC
CASSLVPRAYEQYF
>TRBJ1-5|TRBV5-1|.|.
TGCGCCAGCAGCCCCGGTGAGGGCAATCAGCCCCAGCATTTT
CASSPGEGNQPQHF
>TRBJ2-1|TRBV19|few|.
TGTGCCAGTAGTATTGCGCGCGAGCAGTTCTTC
CASSIAREQFF
>TRBJ2-3|TRBV11-2|.|.
TGTGCCAGCAGCTCTATGGGGACGAGCGCAGATACGCAGTATTTT
CASSSMGTSADTQYF
>TRBJ1-1|TRBV7-2|.|.
TGTGCCAGCAGCCCAACGCCCGGGGGGACTGAAGCTTTCTTT
CASSPTPGGTEAFF
>TRBJ2-7|TRBV7-2|.|TRBD1
TGTGCCAGCAGCACGGGACAGGGGGTGGGCTACGAGCAGTACTTC
CASSTGQGVGYEQYF
>TRBJ1-5|TRBV2|once|.
TGTGCCAGCAGGGAATCCCCGGGATTAAATCAGCCCCAGCATTTT
CASRESPGLNQPQHF
>TRBJ2-7|TRBV11-3|once|TRBD1
TGTGCCAGCAGCTCAGCCGGGACAGGCATACCTCCCTACGAGCAGTACTTC
CASSSAGTGIPPYEQYF
>TRBJ2-2|TRBV5-1|once|.
TGCGCCAGCAGCTTCACCGGGGAGCTGTTTTTT
CASSFTGELFF
>TRBJ2-1|TRBV29-1|.|.
TGCAGCGTTGAGGATTACAATGAGCAGTTCTTC
CSVEDYNEQFF
>TRBJ1-1|TRBV7-8|.|TRBD1
TGTGCCAGCAGCCAATACAGGGGCGTTGAAGCTTTCTTT
CASSQYRGVEAFF
>TRBJ1-5|TRBV3-1/TRBV3-2|.|.
TGTGCCAGCAGCCCCAAAGGAGAGCCCCATCAGCCCCAGCATTTT
CASSPKGEPHQPQHF
>TRBJ1-2|TRBV3-1/TRBV3-2|once|TRBD1
TGTGCCAGCAGCCTACAGGGGGCCACCTATGGCTACACCTTC
CASSLQGATYGYTF
>TRBJ1-2|TRBV7-6|.|TRBD1
TGTGCCAGCAGCAGGGGACAGGGAACCAACTATGGCTACACCTTC
CASSRGQGTNYGYTF
>TRBJ1-5|TRBV12-3/TRBV12-4|.|TRBD1
TGTGCCAGCAGTTGGACAGGGAGGCAGCCCCAGCATTTT
CASSWTGRQPQHF
>TRBJ2-1|TRBV4-2|.|.
TGTGCCAGCAGCCAAGATTTGGCGAGCTCCTACAATGAGCAGTTCTTC
CASSQDLASSYNEQFF
>TRBJ2-7|TRBV27|.|.
TGTGCCAGCAGTTTTCGCCCGACCCCCTCCTACGAGCAGTACTTC
CASSFRPTPSYEQYF
>TRBJ2-1|TRBV4-3|.|.
TGCGCCAGCAGCCACAGGGGAGAAGACTACAATGAGCAGTTCTTC
CASSHRGEDYNEQFF
>TRBJ2-3|TRBV5-4|.|.
TGTGCCAGCAGTTTGATGGGGGTAACAGATACGCAGTATTTT
CASSLMGVTDTQYF
>TRBJ2-7|TRBV12-3/TRBV12-4|.|.
TGTGCCAGCAGCAGAACTGGCGAGCAGTACTTC
CASSRTGEQYF